The 8 T cell receptor beta chains below come from one sample, sequenced in a study of blood T cell repertoires in COVID-19. Assay: immunoSEQ multiplex PCR; the TCRdb copy retains only in-frame clones and omits some. Counted here are some 250,000 clones, roughly 80% occurring once; the ten biggest clones make up 6.5% to 8.5%. The sequencing input was peripheral blood. Receptors originate from a woman older than 75 with COVID-19, enrolled during active disease.

The rearrangement uses TRBV30 and TRBJ2-3; D unresolved. The germline CDR1 and CDR2 sequences are GTSNPN and SVGIG (reference sequence). The ends were cut back, 1 base at V and 3 bases at J, with 2 bases in the middle. This CDR3 contains 11 residues. The CDR3 protein is CAWSATDTQYF. The CDR3 coding sequence is TGTGCCTGGAGTGCGACAGATACGCAGTATTTT.

The V and J genes are TRBV18 and TRBJ2-7, with 11 nucleotides matching TRBD1. CDR1 is KGHSH, CDR2 LQKENI, per germline. J lost 2 bases, V lost 2 bases, and 5 bases had no gene match. There are 16 residues in the CDR3. The CDR3 here is CASSPGRDRGTYEQYF. CDR3 sequence (DNA): TGTGCCAGCTCACCAGGTCGGGACAGGGGGACCTACGAGCAGTACTTC.

This chain joins TRBV5-1 and TRBJ2-1; 16 bases align to TRBD2. After removal of 4 bases from V and 13 bases from J, the junction contained 5 bases not matched to a gene. Germline V gene lookup returns CDR1 SGHRS and CDR2 YFSETQ. The CDR3 loop spans 14 amino acids. In nucleotides, the CDR3 is TGCGCCAGCAGCCCCGGGACTAGCGGGAGGGGCCAGTTCTTC. Amino acid sequence: CASSPGTSGRGQFF.

The chain links TRBV4-1 to TRBJ1-1; perhaps TRBD1 as D (5 bases). This CDR3 is 17 amino acids long. Germline lookup yields CDR1 MGHRA and CDR2 YSYEKL. V dropped 2 bases and J dropped 0 bases, with 16 bases sitting between them. The CDR3 is CASSQMGRGPMNTEAFF. As DNA, the CDR3 is TGCGCCAGCAGCCAAATGGGGAGGGGCCCTATGAACACTGAAGCTTTCTTT.

The chain carries TRBV28 and TRBJ2-7, with 7 nucleotides matching TRBD2. Unmatched junction bases numbered 6, after V lost 2 bases and J lost 2 bases. The CDR3 runs to 15 residues. From germline, CDR1 is MDHEN and CDR2 SYDVKM. This CDR3 reads CASSLTLAATYEQYF. The CDR3 DNA is TGTGCCAGCAGTTTAACCCTAGCGGCTACCTACGAGCAGTACTTC.

The V call is TRBV6-5, the J call TRBJ2-7; 8 bases line up with TRBD1. V was pared by 0 bases and J by 4 bases, with 5 bases of the junction left unmatched. Germline-derived CDR1 and CDR2 are MNHEY and SVGAGI. The CDR3 totals 15 residues. CDR3 nucleotides: TGTGCCAGCAGTTACTCTCCAGGGGGCGCTTACGAGCAGTACTTC. Its protein product is CASSYSPGGAYEQYF.

V is TRBV5-4 and J is TRBJ1-4, with a possible D match to TRBD1 (5 bases). CDR3 length equals 18 residues. The germline V and J ends were trimmed by 0 bases and 3 bases, with 18 bases remaining between them. The V gene's germline CDR1 is SGHNT and CDR2 YYREEE (reference sequence). In nucleotides, the CDR3 is TGTGCCAGCAGCTTGGGGGGCGCCGGTAGGACCGCTAATGAAAAACTGTTTTTT. Protein: CASSLGGAGRTANEKLFF.

The V gene is TRBV27, the J gene TRBJ2-3; TRBD2 matches 14 bases. Germline V gives CDR1 MNHEY, CDR2 SMNVEV (reference sequence). V was clipped by 5 bases and J by 6 bases; unmatched bases: 7. The CDR3 sequence is 16 residues long. The CDR3 DNA follows: TGTGCCAGCAGTACCCGGACTAGCGGGGGGAAGGATACGCAGTATTTT. Translated, it gives CASSTRTSGGKDTQYF.